The 26 T cell receptor beta chains listed next were all sequenced from one sample in a study of T cell changes during pregnancy in multiple sclerosis. TCRdb's table, derived via immunoSEQ multiplex PCR, lists solely in-frame clones and lacks some. The sample consists of roughly 69,000 clones, just over 90% of them appearing once. The sample was peripheral blood, taken after pregnancy. Receptors originate from a female donor with multiple sclerosis, enrolled in a pregnancy study.

The chain joins TRBV27 to TRBJ2-5; 14 nucleotides agree with TRBD2. The CDR3 sequence is 17 residues long. Germline values: CDR1 MNHEY, CDR2 SMNVEV (reference sequence). Losses at the gene ends were 5 bases for V and 2 bases for J; bases not matched to a gene: 7. CDR3 bases: TGTGCCAGCAGTCCCGGACTAGCGGGAGGAGAGCAAGAGACCCAGTACTTC. Translation: CASSPGLAGGEQETQYF.

J is TRBJ2-7 and V is TRBV2, with TRBD1 matching 7 bases. The V and J ends lost 5 bases and 1 base, in that order; junction bases with no gene match: 8. The germline V gene encodes CDR1 SNHLY and CDR2 FYNNEI. This CDR3 comprises 15 residues. CDR3 DNA sequence: TGTGCCAGCAGTCCCATCGGGACAGTATCCTACGAGCAGTACTTC. The encoded protein is CASSPIGTVSYEQYF.

The rearrangement links TRBV19 to TRBJ1-1, with D possibly being TRBD1 (6 bases). V shed 4 bases and J shed 1 base, with 10 bases lying between them. The V gene's germline CDR1 is LNHDA and CDR2 SQIVND (reference sequence). CDR3 length: 14 amino acids. The CDR3 reads CASSRGDTNTEAFF. DNA of the CDR3: TGTGCCAGTAGTAGAGGGGACACGAACACTGAAGCTTTCTTT.

The chain uses TRBV7-6 and TRBJ2-2, with 8 bases that match TRBD1. The CDR3 contains 19 residues. CDR1 is SGHVS and CDR2 is FNYEAQ in the germline V gene. J lost 0 bases, V lost 1 base, and 10 bases had no gene match. In nucleotides, the CDR3 is TGTGCCAGCAGCTTAGACCCCCGGGACAGGCGAACGAACACCGGGGAGCTGTTTTTT. As protein: CASSLDPRDRRTNTGELFF.

The CDR3 nucleotides are TGTGCCAGCAGCGGGACTTCCCAGGGGGAAAAACTGTTTTTT. Its protein is CASSGTSQGEKLFF. The V call is TRBV9, the J call TRBJ1-4, with D possibly being TRBD1 (6 bases). Germline-derived CDR1 and CDR2 are SGDLS and YYNGEE. With 3 bases removed from V and 8 bases from J, the gap between germline ends came to 14 bases. This CDR3 region has 14 residues.

The chain links TRBV5-4 to TRBJ1-1, with 7 bases matching TRBD1. V gave up 0 bases and J gave up 2 bases; unmatched junction bases: 4. The CDR3 is 15 amino acids. Germline CDR1 is SGHNT and CDR2 is YYREEE (reference sequence). The CDR3 DNA follows: TGTGCCAGCAGCTTGGCCGGGACAGTAAACACTGAAGCTTTCTTT. Its protein is CASSLAGTVNTEAFF.

The CDR3 spells CASSLSGEQFF. The CDR3, as DNA: TGTGCCAGCAGCCTGAGCGGAGAGCAGTTCTTC. The V gene is TRBV5-4, the J gene TRBJ2-1; a weak D match, TRBD2 (5 bases). V lost 4 bases and J lost 10, with 9 bases in between. Germline lookup yields CDR1 SGHNT and CDR2 YYREEE (reference sequence). This CDR3 region has 11 residues.

The chain employs TRBV23-1 and TRBJ2-5; a weak D match, TRBD1 (5 bases). TRBV23-1 is an open reading frame whose function is uncertain. The CDR3 is 13 residues long. V was trimmed by 7 bases and J by 4 bases, leaving 13 bases between them. In DNA, the CDR3 is TGCGCCAGCACTGGGCGTCAGGGAGAGACCCAGTACTTC. This gives the protein CASTGRQGETQYF.

The chain recombines TRBV5-4 with TRBJ2-3; the match to TRBD2 covers 7 bases. The CDR3 consists of 13 residues. V gave up 3 bases and J gave up 5 bases; unmatched junction bases: 3. The V gene's germline CDR1 is SGHNT and CDR2 YYREEE (reference sequence). CDR3 region: CASSWAGEDTQYF. CDR3 sequence (DNA): TGTGCCAGCAGCTGGGCGGGAGAAGATACGCAGTATTTT.

The V call is TRBV29-1, the J call TRBJ2-1, with D possibly TRBD2 on 7 matching bases. The CDR3 runs 15 residues. CDR1 and CDR2 from the germline V gene are SQVTM and ANQGSEA. V dropped 6 bases and J dropped 0 bases, with 15 bases sitting between them. This chain's CDR3 is CSVKGGGNSYNEQFF. CDR3 coding DNA: TGCAGCGTAAAAGGGGGGGGAAACTCCTACAATGAGCAGTTCTTC.

The chain recombines TRBV2 with TRBJ2-5; 8 bases fit TRBD1. The CDR3 spans 13 residues. Germline lookup yields CDR1 SNHLY and CDR2 FYNNEI. Trimming took 3 bases from V and 4 from J; bases not matched to a gene: 1. The CDR3: CASSDRGRETQYF. For the CDR3, the DNA is TGTGCCAGCAGTGACAGGGGGCGAGAGACCCAGTACTTC.

The rearrangement uses TRBV18 and TRBJ1-5; D perhaps matches TRBD1 (6 bases). CDR3 length: 15 amino acids. Per the germline V gene, CDR1 is KGHSH and CDR2 is LQKENI. The V end lost 6 bases, the J end lost 7 bases, and 19 bases lay between the germline ends. CDR3 loop: CASSPSRGGDQPQHF. CDR3 nucleotides: TGTGCCAGCTCCCCGAGCAGGGGAGGGGACCAGCCCCAGCATTTT.

The chain links TRBV7-3 to TRBJ2-1; 10 positions match TRBD2. This CDR3 comprises 18 residues. The V gene's germline CDR1 is SGHTA and CDR2 FQGTGA. Germline trimming cut 6 bases from V and 7 bases from J; bases unmatched to any gene: 18. CDR3: CASSPAGLAGVSRNEQFF. CDR3 DNA sequence: TGTGCCAGCAGTCCGGCGGGGCTAGCGGGAGTAAGCCGAAATGAGCAGTTCTTC.

The J gene is TRBJ2-1, the V gene TRBV7-9; 16 bases are shared with TRBD2. CDR1 is SEHNR, CDR2 FQNEAQ, per germline (reference sequence). Germline trimming cut 3 bases from V and 2 bases from J; bases unmatched to any gene: 4. The CDR3 contains 18 residues. The CDR3 region has the DNA TGTGCCAGCAGCTTGCTTGGGACTAGCGGGAGGGCCTACAATGAGCAGTTCTTC. The encoded protein is CASSLLGTSGRAYNEQFF.

The chain uses TRBV5-1 and TRBJ1-4, with D tentatively TRBD1 (5 bases). The CDR3 consists of 16 residues. V was cut by 9 bases and J by 5 bases, with 23 bases left in between. CDR1 is SGHRS, CDR2 YFSETQ, per germline. The CDR3 coding sequence is TGCGCCACCAGGTGGGGGGTTGGCCCTCTCAATGAAAAACTGTTTTTT. The encoded protein is CATRWGVGPLNEKLFF.

This sequence joins TRBV19 and TRBJ2-7; D is perhaps TRBD1 (5 bases). The CDR3 sequence is 12 residues long. V was pared by 0 bases and J by 5 bases, with 5 bases between. CDR1 is LNHDA and CDR2 is SQIVND in the germline V gene (reference sequence). The CDR3 DNA follows: TGTGCCAGTAGTATAGACAGGGACGAGCAGTACTTC. Its protein is CASSIDRDEQYF.

The chain employs TRBV2 and TRBJ2-5; 9 bases map to TRBD1. With 4 bases clipped from V and 9 bases from J, the junction kept 6 bases outside the gene matches. Germline V CDR1 and CDR2: SNHLY, FYNNEI. The CDR3 spans 13 residues. CDR3 sequence: CASSGDRERAQYF. In nucleotides, the CDR3 is TGTGCCAGCAGTGGGGACAGGGAAAGGGCCCAGTACTTC.

The chain carries TRBV28 and TRBJ1-5, with D perhaps matching TRBD1 (6 bases). This CDR3 is built from 13 residues. V lost 8 bases to trimming and J lost 0 bases, with 8 bases between them. Germline V gives CDR1 MDHEN, CDR2 SYDVKM. CDR3 loop: CASRGASNQPQHF. The CDR3 bases are TGTGCCAGCCGGGGGGCTAGCAATCAGCCCCAGCATTTT.

The chain carries TRBV5-1 and TRBJ2-2, with D tentatively TRBD2 (5 bases). This CDR3 comprises 17 residues. Germline V gene data show CDR1 as SGHRS and CDR2 as YFSETQ. V lost 8 bases and J lost 3, with 23 bases in between. CDR3 region: CASKPTWTFPDTGELFF. The CDR3 bases are TGCGCCAGTAAGCCGACGTGGACTTTCCCCGACACCGGGGAGCTGTTTTTT. The variable domain in full, completed from reference TRBV5-1 and TRBJ2-2, reads KAGVTQTPRYLIKTRGQQVTLSCSPISGHRSVSWYQQTPGQGLQFLFEYFSETQRNKGNFPGRFSGRQFSNSRSEMNVSTLELGDSALYLCASKPTWTFPDTGELFFGEGSRLTVL.

The chain uses TRBV19 and TRBJ1-5, with D possibly matching TRBD1 (5 bases). CDR1 and CDR2 (germline): LNHDA, SQIVND (reference sequence). CDR3 size: 18 residues. V lost 4 bases and J 0 bases, leaving 19 bases between the germline ends. CDR3: CASSNSITGAYSNQPQHF. As DNA, the CDR3 is TGTGCCAGTAGTAACTCCATAACAGGAGCTTATAGCAATCAGCCCCAGCATTTT.

The chain uses TRBV25-1 and TRBJ1-4; 11 nucleotides match TRBD1. The germline CDR1 and CDR2 sequences are MGHDK and SYGVNS. CDR3 length equals 15 residues. Trimming took 3 bases from V and 7 from J; bases not matched to a gene: 4. The CDR3 region has the DNA TGTGCCAGCAGTGATCCGGGACAGGGGGTTGAAAAACTGTTTTTT. Its protein is CASSDPGQGVEKLFF.

V gene TRBV9 combines with J gene TRBJ2-3; D is possibly TRBD2 (6 bases). Germline CDR1 reads SGDLS; CDR2 reads YYNGEE. The CDR3 spans 14 residues. V gave up 5 bases and J gave up 3 bases, with 13 bases separating them. The CDR3 reads CASSRAGPTDTQYF. The CDR3 nucleotides are TGTGCCAGCAGTAGGGCGGGACCGACAGATACGCAGTATTTT.

The chain links TRBV29-1 to TRBJ1-1; 7 bases are a match to TRBD1. V lost 5 bases to trimming and J lost 8 bases; unmatched junction nucleotides: 2. CDR1 SQVTM and CDR2 ANQGSEA come from the germline V gene. The CDR3 loop spans 10 amino acids. The CDR3 loop is CSVRTGEAFF. For the CDR3, the DNA is TGCAGCGTTAGGACAGGCGAAGCTTTCTTT.

This clone appeared once. The J gene is TRBJ2-1, the V gene TRBV19; the match to TRBD1 covers 8 bases. With V trimmed by 0 bases and J by 6 bases, 7 bases remained unmatched. Per germline, CDR1 LNHDA and CDR2 SQIVND (reference sequence). There are 16 residues in the CDR3. The DNA of the CDR3 is TGTGCCAGTAGTATAGAAGGCAGGGGGCTGAGCAATGAGCAGTTCTTC. It is translated as CASSIEGRGLSNEQFF.

A single count supports this clone. This chain uses TRBV5-1 with TRBJ1-2; a possible D gene is TRBD1 (6 bases). With 5 bases removed from V and 0 bases from J, the gap between germline ends came to 11 bases. The germline V gene encodes CDR1 SGHRS and CDR2 YFSETQ. The CDR3 is 14 amino acids. The CDR3 is CASRGDTSNYGYTF. The CDR3 region has the DNA TGCGCCAGCAGAGGGGACACTTCTAACTATGGCTACACCTTC.

This sequence joins TRBV7-9 and TRBJ2-7; 15 nucleotides match TRBD2. V shed 5 bases, J shed 3 bases, and the junction held 8 bases outside the gene matches. This CDR3 comprises 17 residues. Per the germline V gene, CDR1 is SEHNR and CDR2 is FQNEAQ (reference sequence). The CDR3 nucleotides read TGTGCCAGCAGCACCCGGACTAGCGGGAGGGAAGACTACGAGCAGTACTTC. Amino acid sequence: CASSTRTSGREDYEQYF.